These T cell receptor beta chains were read from a single sample in a study of CD8 T cells in ankylosing spondylitis. TCRdb analysed the 5' RACE reads with MiXCR anew, one entry per CDR3 protein. The sample lists some 700,000 distinct CDR3 sequences, 15% to 20% occurring once. Sequencing was performed on blood, either unsorted or a sorted T cell fraction (not recorded which). These TCRs come from a male donor with ankylosing spondylitis. CDR3s include the opening cysteine and the closing phenylalanine or tryptophan. The D gene is left open where the match is weak. Clone size is stated in some rows and not others, as once, few, many or a class when expanded.

v_gene	abundance	j_gene	d_gene	CDR3nt	CDR3aa
TRBV7-2	NA	TRBJ2-3	TRBD1	TGTGCCAGCAGCTTAAGGGACAGGGGGCGAGATACGCAGTATTTT	CASSLRDRGRDTQYF
TRBV3-1	NA	TRBJ2-7	NA	TGTGCCAGCAGCCAAGTGACCCCTCACGAGCAGTACTTC	CASSQVTPHEQYF
TRBV27	NA	TRBJ1-6	NA	TGTGCCAGCAGTTCAGGACGGGGGGTGAATTCACCCCTCCACTTT	CASSSGRGVNSPLHF
TRBV4-1	few	TRBJ2-2	TRBD2	TGCGCCAGCAGCCAAGTTGTAGGGGAGGGCACCGGGGAGCTGTTTTTT	CASSQVVGEGTGELFF
TRBV24-1	NA	TRBJ2-2	NA	TGTGCCACCAGTGGTCAAACGGACCGCACCGGGGAGCTGTTTTTT	CATSGQTDRTGELFF
TRBV5-1	few	TRBJ2-5	NA	TGCGCCAGCAGCTTGAAGGGTGATGACCAAGAGACCCAGTACTTC	CASSLKGDDQETQYF
TRBV12-3/TRBV12-4	NA	TRBJ1-5	NA	TGTGCCAGCAGTTCCACAGGTCCCACTTCTAATCAGCCCCAGCATTTT	CASSSTGPTSNQPQHF
TRBV29-1	few	TRBJ2-1	TRBD2	TGCAGCGTTGAAGTGACTAGCGGGAATACGGGCTACAATGAGCAGTTCTTC	CSVEVTSGNTGYNEQFF
TRBV4-1	NA	TRBJ2-1	NA	TGCGCCAGCAGCCAAGAACCCTCCGGGGACGGGGAGAATGAGCAGTTCTTC	CASSQEPSGDGENEQFF
TRBV9	NA	TRBJ1-2	NA	TGTGCCAGCAGCGTAAGATCCGCAGGGTCGGGTGGCTACACCTTC	CASSVRSAGSGGYTF
TRBV18	NA	TRBJ1-1	NA	TGTGCCAGCTCCCCGGACGCTGAAGCTTTCTTT	CASSPDAEAFF
TRBV7-9	NA	TRBJ2-1	TRBD2	TGTGCCAGCAGCCACTGGGTAGCGGGGGGGTACAATGAGCAGTTCTTC	CASSHWVAGGYNEQFF
TRBV7-6	NA	TRBJ2-1	TRBD2	TGTGCCAGCAGCACGGGACTAGGGTACAATGAGCAGTTCTTC	CASSTGLGYNEQFF
TRBV24-1	NA	TRBJ2-2	TRBD2	TGTGCCACCAGTGAACCATTGTCGGGAGGGGTGGAGGCCTCGAACACCGGGGAGCTGTTTTTT	CATSEPLSGGVEASNTGELFF
TRBV30	NA	TRBJ2-3	NA	TGTGCCTGGACGGGTGCAGATACGCAGTATTTT	CAWTGADTQYF
TRBV27	few	TRBJ2-3	NA	TGTGCCAGCACAGGATTTTTGGGCACAGATACGCAGTATTTT	CASTGFLGTDTQYF
TRBV5-1	NA	TRBJ2-5	NA	TGCGCCAGCAGCTTGGAGGTGCAGCCAACCCAAGAGACCCAGTACTTC	CASSLEVQPTQETQYF
TRBV30	few	TRBJ2-1	TRBD2	TGTGCCTGGAGTGTACTCCGGACTAGCGGCTCCTACAATGAGCAGTTCTTC	CAWSVLRTSGSYNEQFF
TRBV5-8	few	TRBJ2-5	NA	TGTGCCAGCAGCTCGGACGGTGGAGAAGAGACCCAGTACTTC	CASSSDGGEETQYF
TRBV20-1	many	TRBJ2-7	TRBD2	TGCAGTGCTGTCGGGACTAGCGGGGGGGCCGCCTACGAGCAGTACTTC	CSAVGTSGGAAYEQYF
TRBV5-1	NA	TRBJ2-2	NA	TGCGCCAGCAGCCCTCGGGCGGACACCGGGGAGCTGTTTTTT	CASSPRADTGELFF
TRBV12-3/TRBV12-4	NA	TRBJ2-5	TRBD2	TGTGCCAGCAGTTTAACTAGCGGGCGACAAGAGACCCAGTACTTC	CASSLTSGRQETQYF
TRBV20-1	few	TRBJ2-3	TRBD1	TGCAGTGCTAGAGATCTACGGGGACAGGGGAGGAGCGATACGCAGTATTTT	CSARDLRGQGRSDTQYF
TRBV12-3/TRBV12-4	many	TRBJ1-1	NA	TGTGCCACCCAGTTCGGCACAACGAACACTGAAGCTTTCTTT	CATQFGTTNTEAFF
TRBV7-9	few	TRBJ2-7	TRBD1	TGTGCCAGCAGCTTAGTTTGGGACAGAGGTTACGAGCAGTACTTC	CASSLVWDRGYEQYF
TRBV2	NA	TRBJ2-5	TRBD2	TGTGCCAGCAGTCCCATCGGGGGGGCCGAGACCCAGTACTTC	CASSPIGGAETQYF
TRBV28	NA	TRBJ1-5	NA	TGTGCCAGCAGCTCGCCAGGGAGCAATCAGCCCCAGCATTTT	CASSSPGSNQPQHF
TRBV7-9	NA	TRBJ2-4	NA	TGTGCCAGCAGCTTAGAGGTCGGGAGTGCCAAAAACATTCAGTACTTC	CASSLEVGSAKNIQYF
TRBV4-3	few	TRBJ2-1	TRBD2	TGCGCCAGCAGCCAAGAGAGCGGGCTAGCGGCCTACAATGAGCAGTTCTTC	CASSQESGLAAYNEQFF
TRBV27	NA	TRBJ2-7	TRBD2	TGTGCCAGCAGTCCTCTCCGGACTAGCGGAGCTACCTACGAGCAGTACTTC	CASSPLRTSGATYEQYF
TRBV27	NA	TRBJ2-7	TRBD1	TGTGCCAGCAGTTTCCCGGGACAGGGGATCTACGAGCAGTACTTC	CASSFPGQGIYEQYF
TRBV12-3/TRBV12-4	NA	TRBJ2-7	NA	TGTGCCAGCAGTTCTAAGGACAGCCTGTCCTACGAGCAGTACTTC	CASSSKDSLSYEQYF
TRBV5-1	few	TRBJ2-2	NA	TGCGCCAGCAGCTTGATGCAGACTAGTACCGGGGAGCTGTTTTTT	CASSLMQTSTGELFF
TRBV10-2	few	TRBJ2-3	NA	TGCGCCTCCGAGACCAGTGGAATTAGCACAGATACGCAGTATTTT	CASETSGISTDTQYF
TRBV29-1	NA	TRBJ2-1	NA	TGCAGCGTTTGCAGGGCAGCGTTTTACAATGAGCAGTTCTTC	CSVCRAAFYNEQFF
TRBV7-2	NA	TRBJ1-2	NA	TGTGCCAGCAGCTTTTACCAGGATAACTATGGCTACACCTTC	CASSFYQDNYGYTF
TRBV6-2/TRBV6-3	few	TRBJ2-7	TRBD1	TGTGCCAGCAGTTACCCGGGGACAGGGAACGAGCAGTACTTC	CASSYPGTGNEQYF
TRBV10-3	NA	TRBJ1-2	TRBD1	TGTGCCATCAGCTTCAACCCGACAGGGCCGGACTATGGCTACACCTTC	CAISFNPTGPDYGYTF
TRBV5-1	few	TRBJ2-7	NA	TGCGCCAGCAGCTTGGGTGGGTACGCTACCTACGAGCAGTACTTC	CASSLGGYATYEQYF
TRBV20-1	NA	TRBJ1-1	NA	TGCAGTGCCCCTGGGGGTTTTGGCAGGGAGAACACTGAAGCTTTCTTT	CSAPGGFGRENTEAFF
TRBV20-1	NA	TRBJ1-6	TRBD1	TGCAGTGCCGAAGACAGGGCCCATAATTCACCCCTCCACTTT	CSAEDRAHNSPLHF
TRBV9	few	TRBJ2-7	TRBD1	TGTGCCAGCAGCGTAGAGGGGGGACAGGGGAACGAGCAGTACTTC	CASSVEGGQGNEQYF
TRBV5-1	NA	TRBJ2-3	NA	TGCGCCAGCAGCCTAGGGGACTACGGAAGGGGGGATACGCAGTATTTT	CASSLGDYGRGDTQYF
TRBV20-1	few	TRBJ2-7	NA	TGCAGTGCTAGAAGGCTAGCGAGCTCCTACGAGCAGTACTTC	CSARRLASSYEQYF
TRBV5-6	NA	TRBJ1-5	NA	TGTGCCAGCAGCCTTTGGGGGGTTAAGCCCCAGCATTTT	CASSLWGVKPQHF
TRBV5-8	NA	TRBJ2-3	NA	TGTGCCAGCAGCTTGAGGCGGTTGGCAGATACGCAGTATTTT	CASSLRRLADTQYF
TRBV12-3/TRBV12-4	NA	TRBJ2-6	TRBD1	TGTGCCAGCAGTTCCCAGGGGTGGGGACAGGGGTTATTCTCTGGGGCCAACGTCCTGACTTTC	CASSSQGWGQGLFSGANVLTF
TRBV6-1	once	TRBJ2-3	NA	TGTGCCAGCAGTGACGAAACCCAGGTTACGCAGTATTTT	CASSDETQVTQYF
TRBV24-1	few	TRBJ2-1	TRBD2	TGTGCCACCAGTGATTTTAGCGGGGGGGCCAATGAGCAGTTCTTC	CATSDFSGGANEQFF
TRBV28	few	TRBJ1-5	TRBD1	TGTGCCAGCGCGACAGGGGGCTTTCAGCCCCAGCATTTT	CASATGGFQPQHF
TRBV5-5	NA	TRBJ2-7	TRBD2	TGTGCCAGCAGCTTGGGTACTAGCGGGAGGAATTACGAGCAGTACTTC	CASSLGTSGRNYEQYF
TRBV4-2	few	TRBJ1-1	NA	TGTGCCAGCAGCCAAGACAGGGCTCAACGGGAAGCTTTCTTT	CASSQDRAQREAFF
TRBV29-1	many	TRBJ2-1	TRBD2	TGCAGCGTTGCTAGCGGGGATACCTACAATGAGCAGTTCTTC	CSVASGDTYNEQFF
TRBV25-1	NA	TRBJ1-2	NA	TGTGCCAGCAGTGAAGGGGTTGGCTACACCTTC	CASSEGVGYTF
TRBV3-1	NA	TRBJ2-5	TRBD2	TGTGCCAGCAGTCTCTTTCTACTAGCGGGGACACAAGAGACCCAGTACTTC	CASSLFLLAGTQETQYF